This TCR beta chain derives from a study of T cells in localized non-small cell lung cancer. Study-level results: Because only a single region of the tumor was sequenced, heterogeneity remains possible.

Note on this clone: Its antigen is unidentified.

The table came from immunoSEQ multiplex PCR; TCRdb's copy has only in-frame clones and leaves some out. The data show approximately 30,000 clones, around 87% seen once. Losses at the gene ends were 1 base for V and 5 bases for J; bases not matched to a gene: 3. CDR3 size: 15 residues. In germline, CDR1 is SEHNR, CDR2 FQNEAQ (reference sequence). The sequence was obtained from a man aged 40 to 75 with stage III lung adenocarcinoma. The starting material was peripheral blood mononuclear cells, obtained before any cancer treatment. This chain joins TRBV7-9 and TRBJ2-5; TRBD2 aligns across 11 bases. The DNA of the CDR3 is TGTGCCAGCAGCTTAGTTGCTAGCGGGGGGGAGACCCAGTACTTC. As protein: CASSLVASGGETQYF.